The 5 T cell receptor beta chains listed next were all sequenced from one sample in a study of CD4 T cells in relation to SARS-CoV-2 and coronaviruses. Data came from immunoSEQ multiplex PCR; TCRdb stores just in-frame clones and leaves some out. The sample consists of some 65,000 clones, 75% to 90% of them appearing once. Unexposed donor CD4+ T cells date from about 2011-2018, before the COVID-19 pandemic. The sample was memory CD4+ T cells from PBMCs. The source is a human donor in good health.

This clone has just a few counts. The chain recombines TRBV5-6 with TRBJ2-3; TRBD2 aligns across 10 bases. In germline, CDR1 is SGHDT, CDR2 YYEEEE. The CDR3 consists of 16 residues. Trimming removed 0 bases from V and 6 bases from J; junction bases left unmatched: 7. The CDR3 spells CASSLEVAGGEDTQYF. The CDR3, as DNA: TGTGCCAGCAGCTTGGAAGTAGCGGGAGGAGAGGATACGCAGTATTTT. The full variable domain, with the rest looked up from reference TRBV5-6 and TRBJ2-3, is DAGVTQSPTHLIKTRGQQVTLRCSPKSGHDTVSWYQQALGQGPQFIFQYYEEEERQRGNFPDRFSGHQFPNYSSELNVNALLLGDSALYLCASSLEVAGGEDTQYFGPGTRLTVL.

This clone appeared a single time. This chain joins TRBV19 and TRBJ2-7; D tentatively reads TRBD1 or TRBD2 (5 bases each). Trimming took off 1 base at V and 0 bases at J, with 13 bases between the two ends. Germline loops: CDR1 LNHDA, CDR2 SQIVND (reference sequence). The CDR3 is 16 residues long. The CDR3 is CASSIGAGSPSYEQYF. The CDR3 DNA reads as TGTGCCAGTAGTATAGGGGCAGGGAGTCCCTCCTACGAGCAGTACTTC.

The chain links TRBV10-3 to TRBJ1-4, with TRBD1 identical over 9 bases. J was trimmed by 8 bases and V by 3 bases; bases with no gene match: 7. The germline gives CDR1 ENHRY, CDR2 SYGVKD. This CDR3 has 15 amino acids. The CDR3 region is CAISDPTGGGEKLFF. The CDR3 DNA follows: TGTGCCATCAGTGACCCGACAGGGGGAGGCGAAAAACTGTTTTTT.

The rearrangement links TRBV5-1 to TRBJ2-6; 7 bases fit TRBD2. The CDR3 runs 16 residues. J gave up 1 base and V 1 base, and 2 bases lay outside the gene matches. CDR1 and CDR2 from the germline V gene are SGHRS and YFSETQ. The DNA for the CDR3 is TGCGCCAGCAGCTTGACTAGCGAGTCTGGGGCCAACGTCCTGACTTTC. Translated, it gives CASSLTSESGANVLTF.

The chain has TRBV19 and TRBJ2-5; 10 nucleotides agree with TRBD2. Germline-derived CDR1 and CDR2 are LNHDA and SQIVND (reference sequence). Trimming took 9 bases from V and 1 from J; bases not matched to a gene: 11. There are 16 residues in the CDR3. The CDR3 is CASEGRTSGTQETQYF. The CDR3 DNA reads as TGTGCCAGCGAGGGCAGGACTAGCGGAACCCAAGAGACCCAGTACTTC.